Listed below are T cell receptor beta chains from one sample, sequenced in a study of T cell changes during pregnancy in multiple sclerosis. Produced via immunoSEQ multiplex PCR; TCRdb's table is partial and in-frame only. Of around 60,000 clones listed, 85% to 95% were seen once; the top ten hold 3.5%. This material consisted of CD8+ T cells from peripheral blood mononuclear cells, taken in the third trimester of pregnancy. These receptor sequences come from a female donor with multiple sclerosis, enrolled in a pregnancy study. The CDR3 runs from the conserved cysteine through the conserved F or W. Fields, in order: V gene, J gene, clone size, D gene, CDR3 protein, CDR3 DNA. D genes are given only for firm matches. Some rows have no size entry. The others give once, few or many, or a class for an expanded clone.

TRBV2	TRBJ2-1	.	TRBD1	CASGGQSKPYEQFF	TGTGCCAGCGGGGGACAGTCCAAGCCGTATGAGCAGTTCTTC
TRBV5-5	TRBJ1-5	.	TRBD1	CASSGGQGNQPQHF	TGTGCCAGCAGCGGGGGACAGGGGAATCAGCCCCAGCATTTT
TRBV28	TRBJ2-5	.	TRBD2	CASTSELAGVETQYF	TGTGCCAGCACCTCGGAACTAGCGGGAGTGGAGACCCAGTACTTC
TRBV4-1	TRBJ2-1	.	TRBD2	CASSQDSGSQYNEQFF	TGCGCCAGCAGCCAAGATAGCGGGAGTCAATACAATGAGCAGTTCTTC
TRBV5-1	TRBJ2-1	once	TRBD2	CASSFGTSLGNEQFF	TGCGCCAGCAGCTTTGGGACTAGCCTAGGAAATGAGCAGTTCTTC
TRBV11-2	TRBJ2-3	.	.	CASSTLKQGREDTQYF	TGTGCCAGCAGCACCTTGAAACAGGGTCGGGAAGATACGCAGTATTTT
TRBV7-2	TRBJ1-1	.	TRBD1	CASSSRDRAPEAFF	TGTGCCAGCAGCAGCCGGGACAGGGCTCCTGAAGCTTTCTTT
TRBV10-3	TRBJ2-7	.	.	CAISENPTSSYEQYF	TGTGCCATCAGTGAAAACCCGACTAGCTCCTACGAGCAGTACTTC
TRBV4-1	TRBJ1-2	.	TRBD1	CASSQGDRSNGYTF	TGCGCCAGCAGCCAAGGGGACAGATCCAATGGCTACACCTTC
TRBV19	TRBJ2-7	.	.	CASTPQLGAPYEQYF	TGTGCCAGTACCCCCCAACTGGGGGCCCCCTACGAGCAGTACTTC
TRBV29-1	TRBJ1-1	few	TRBD1	CSVPGGYTEAFF	TGCAGCGTTCCAGGGGGGTACACTGAAGCTTTCTTT
TRBV30	TRBJ2-7	.	TRBD1	CALGQGTYEQYF	TGTGCCTTGGGACAGGGGACCTACGAGCAGTACTTC
TRBV9	TRBJ2-5	.	TRBD2	CASGAGERETQYF	TGTGCCAGCGGAGCGGGAGAGCGCGAGACCCAGTACTTC
TRBV4-1	TRBJ2-7	.	.	CASSQKRSRSYEQYF	TGCGCCAGCAGCCAAAAGCGGTCTCGCTCCTACGAGCAGTACTTC
TRBV27	TRBJ1-5	.	TRBD1	CASSISGDRAYSNQPQHF	TGTGCCAGCAGTATATCGGGTGACAGGGCCTATAGCAATCAGCCCCAGCATTTT
TRBV6-5	TRBJ1-4	.	TRBD1	CASSYWDRAEKLFF	TGTGCCAGCAGTTACTGGGACAGGGCTGAAAAACTGTTTTTT
TRBV4-3	TRBJ1-3	.	TRBD1	CASSQGQGIGNTIYF	TGCGCCAGCAGCCAGGGACAGGGAATAGGAAACACCATATATTTT
TRBV7-2	TRBJ2-7	.	TRBD1	CASSRPPDRVSYEQYF	TGTGCCAGCAGCCGACCACCGGACAGGGTCTCCTACGAGCAGTACTTC
TRBV28	TRBJ2-7	once	TRBD2	CASSLKLSGRDGSSYEQYF	TGTGCCAGCAGTTTAAAGTTAAGCGGGAGGGATGGTAGCTCCTACGAGCAGTACTTC
TRBV10-1	TRBJ2-7	.	.	CASSDDSLEQYF	TGCGCCAGCAGTGACGACAGCCTCGAGCAGTACTTC